This T cell receptor beta chain appears in the sequencing data of a study of blood T cells in healthy people across ages. As for the study in general: Every two T cells gave about one barcoded beta molecule via template switching.

The use of a sample-barcoded 5' primer and a J-beta primer mix characterized a second PCR of 7 to 11 cycles. Each cDNA molecule was tagged by a template-switch adaptor that had 12 random nucleotides. A single record per CDR3 protein comes from TCRdb applying MiXCR to the 5' RACE reads. Of approximately 800,000 distinct CDR3 sequences listed, approximately 53% are singletons. This clonotype is a singleton in its sample. V was cut by 5 bases and J by 1 base, with 12 bases left in between. This CDR3 spans 15 amino acids. The donors, aged roughly 6 to 95, were healthy Caucasians from Russia. No fewer than 7 million PBMCs went into each sample.

This TCR derives from an elderly man in good health. The rearrangement uses TRBV12-3 or TRBV12-4 and TRBJ2-1; TRBD1 is a possible D gene (6 bases). Sequenced input: blood. The CDR3 nucleotides read TGTGCCAGCAGTCCACAGGGACGGTCCTACAATGAGCAGTTCTTC. This sequence encodes CASSPQGRSYNEQFF.